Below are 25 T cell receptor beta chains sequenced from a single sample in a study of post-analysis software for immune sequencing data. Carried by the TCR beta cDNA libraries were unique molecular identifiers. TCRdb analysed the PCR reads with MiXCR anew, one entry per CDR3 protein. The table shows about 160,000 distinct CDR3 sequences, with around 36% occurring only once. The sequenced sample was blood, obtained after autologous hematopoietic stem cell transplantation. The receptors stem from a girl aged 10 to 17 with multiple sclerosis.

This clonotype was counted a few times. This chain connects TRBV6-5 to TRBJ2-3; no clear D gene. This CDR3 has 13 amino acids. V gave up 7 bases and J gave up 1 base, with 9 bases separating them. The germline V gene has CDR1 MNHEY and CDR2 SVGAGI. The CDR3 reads CASTPSGTDTQYF. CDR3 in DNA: TGTGCCAGCACTCCGTCCGGCACAGATACGCAGTATTTT.

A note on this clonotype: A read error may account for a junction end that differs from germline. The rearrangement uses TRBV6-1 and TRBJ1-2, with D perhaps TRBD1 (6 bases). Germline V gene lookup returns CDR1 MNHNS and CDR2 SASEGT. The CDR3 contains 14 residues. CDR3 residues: CASNIRDGGYDYTF. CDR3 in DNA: TGTGCCAGCAATATAAGGGATGGGGGCTATGACTACACCTTC.

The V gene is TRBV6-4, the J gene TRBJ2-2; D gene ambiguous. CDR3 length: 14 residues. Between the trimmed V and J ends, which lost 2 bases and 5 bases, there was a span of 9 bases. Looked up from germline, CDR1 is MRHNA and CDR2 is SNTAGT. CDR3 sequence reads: CASSDRAQTGELFF. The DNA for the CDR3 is TGTGCCAGCAGTGACAGGGCACAAACCGGGGAGCTGTTTTTT.

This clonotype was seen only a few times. CDR3 amino acids: CASSLFGDEQFF. Written as DNA, the CDR3 is TGTGCCAGCAGCTTATTTGGGGATGAGCAGTTCTTC. The rearrangement joins TRBV11-2 to TRBJ2-1; D not resolved. The germline V gene has CDR1 SGHAT and CDR2 FQNNGV. CDR3 length: 12 residues. V was trimmed by 2 bases and J by 8 bases, leaving 7 bases between them.

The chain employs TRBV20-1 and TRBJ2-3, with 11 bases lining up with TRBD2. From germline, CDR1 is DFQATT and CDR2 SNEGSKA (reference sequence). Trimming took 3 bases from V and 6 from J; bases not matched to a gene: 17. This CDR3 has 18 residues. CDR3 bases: TGCAGTGCTAGTGGGCTAGCGGGAGGTAATCGGGGAATCGATACGCAGTATTTT. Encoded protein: CSASGLAGGNRGIDTQYF.

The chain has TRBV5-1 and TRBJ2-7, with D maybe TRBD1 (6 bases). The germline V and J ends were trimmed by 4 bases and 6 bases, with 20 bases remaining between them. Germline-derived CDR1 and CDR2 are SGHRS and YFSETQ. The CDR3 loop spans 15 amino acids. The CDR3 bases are TGCGCCAGCAGCAGTGACAGGTCCTTCTCCGGCGAGCAGTACTTC. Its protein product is CASSSDRSFSGEQYF.

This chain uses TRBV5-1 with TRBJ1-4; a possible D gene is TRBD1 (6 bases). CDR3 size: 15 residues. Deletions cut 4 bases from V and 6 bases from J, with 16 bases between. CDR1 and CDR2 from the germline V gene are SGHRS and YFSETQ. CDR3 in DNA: TGCGCCAGCAGCCCATCCGGGACACCGGATGAAAAACTGTTTTTT. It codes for CASSPSGTPDEKLFF. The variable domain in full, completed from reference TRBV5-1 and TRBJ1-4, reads KAGVTQTPRYLIKTRGQQVTLSCSPISGHRSVSWYQQTPGQGLQFLFEYFSETQRNKGNFPGRFSGRQFSNSRSEMNVSTLELGDSALYLCASSPSGTPDEKLFFGSGTQLSVL.

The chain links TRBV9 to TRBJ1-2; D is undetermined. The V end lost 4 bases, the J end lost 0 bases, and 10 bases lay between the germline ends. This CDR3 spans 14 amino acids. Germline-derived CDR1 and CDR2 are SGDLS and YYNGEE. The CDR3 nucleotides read TGTGCCAGCAGCCCTGTCGAGCCTAACTATGGCTACACCTTC. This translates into CASSPVEPNYGYTF. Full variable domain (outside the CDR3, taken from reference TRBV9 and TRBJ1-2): DSGVTQTPKHLITATGQRVTLRCSPRSGDLSVYWYQQSLDQGLQFLIQYYNGEERAKGNILERFSAQQFPDLHSELNLSSLELGDSALYFCASSPVEPNYGYTFGSGTRLTVV.

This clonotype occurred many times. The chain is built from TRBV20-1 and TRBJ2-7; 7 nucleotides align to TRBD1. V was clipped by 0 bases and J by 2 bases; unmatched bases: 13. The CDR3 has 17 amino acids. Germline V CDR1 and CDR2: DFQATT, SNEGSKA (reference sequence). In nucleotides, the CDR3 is TGCAGTGCTAGAGATAACAGGGGCCTCCATTCAGCCTACGAGCAGTACTTC. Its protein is CSARDNRGLHSAYEQYF.

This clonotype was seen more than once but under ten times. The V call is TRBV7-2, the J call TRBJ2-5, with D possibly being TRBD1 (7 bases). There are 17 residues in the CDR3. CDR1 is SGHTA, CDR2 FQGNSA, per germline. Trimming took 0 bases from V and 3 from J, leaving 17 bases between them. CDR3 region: CASSLALAQGRKETQYF. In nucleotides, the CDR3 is TGTGCCAGCAGCTTAGCGCTGGCACAGGGGAGGAAAGAGACCCAGTACTTC.

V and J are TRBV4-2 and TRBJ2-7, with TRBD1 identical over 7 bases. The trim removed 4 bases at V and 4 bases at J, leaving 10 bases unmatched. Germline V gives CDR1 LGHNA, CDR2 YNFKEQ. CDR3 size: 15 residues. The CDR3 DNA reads TGTGCCAGCAGCCGGCCCGGACAGGAAATGTACGAGCAGTACTTC. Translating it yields CASSRPGQEMYEQYF.

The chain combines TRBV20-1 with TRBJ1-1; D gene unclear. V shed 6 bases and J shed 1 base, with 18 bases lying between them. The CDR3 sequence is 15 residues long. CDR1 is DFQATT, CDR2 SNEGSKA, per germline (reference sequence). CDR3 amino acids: CSAQATGRRNTEAFF. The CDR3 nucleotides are TGCAGTGCACAAGCAACCGGCAGGAGGAACACTGAAGCTTTCTTT.

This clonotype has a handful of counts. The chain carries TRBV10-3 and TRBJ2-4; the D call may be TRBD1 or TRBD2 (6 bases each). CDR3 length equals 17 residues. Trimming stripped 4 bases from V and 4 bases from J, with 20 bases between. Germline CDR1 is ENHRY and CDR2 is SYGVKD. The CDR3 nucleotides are TGTGCCATCAGTGCCTCCGGGGGTCCGGGACAAAAAAACATTCAGTACTTC. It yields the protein CAISASGGPGQKNIQYF.

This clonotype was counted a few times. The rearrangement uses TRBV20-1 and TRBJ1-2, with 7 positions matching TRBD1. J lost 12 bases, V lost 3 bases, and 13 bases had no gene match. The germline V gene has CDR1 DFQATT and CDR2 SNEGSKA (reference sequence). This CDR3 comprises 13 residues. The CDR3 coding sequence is TGCAGTGCTAGGGGTGGACAGGAGTATCGAAACACCTTC. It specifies CSARGGQEYRNTF.

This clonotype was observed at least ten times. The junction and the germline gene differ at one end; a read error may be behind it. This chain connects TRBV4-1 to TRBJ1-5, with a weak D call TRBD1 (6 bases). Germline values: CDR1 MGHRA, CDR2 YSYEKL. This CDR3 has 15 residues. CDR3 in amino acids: CASSQGAGDNQPQHF. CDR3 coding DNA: TGCGCCAGCAGTCAAGGGGCAGGGGACAATCAGCCCCAGCATTTT.

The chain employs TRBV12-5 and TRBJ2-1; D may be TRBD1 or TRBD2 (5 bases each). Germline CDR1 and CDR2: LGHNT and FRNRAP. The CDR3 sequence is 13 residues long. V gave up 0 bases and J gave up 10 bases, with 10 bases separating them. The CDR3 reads CASGLVEGTEQFF. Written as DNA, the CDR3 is TGTGCTAGTGGTTTGGTTGAGGGGACCGAGCAGTTCTTC. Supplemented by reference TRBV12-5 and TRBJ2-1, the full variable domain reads DARVTQTPRHKVTEMGQEVTMRCQPILGHNTVFWYRQTMMQGLELLAYFRNRAPLDDSGMPKDRFSAEMPDATLATLKIQPSEPRDSAVYFCASGLVEGTEQFFGPGTRLTVL.

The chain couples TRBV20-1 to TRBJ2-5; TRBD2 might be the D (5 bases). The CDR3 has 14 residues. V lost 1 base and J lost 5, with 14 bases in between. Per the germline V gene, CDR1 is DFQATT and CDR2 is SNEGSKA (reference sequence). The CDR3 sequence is CSARGTAPQETQYF. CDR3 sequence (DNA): TGCAGTGCTAGAGGGACTGCCCCCCAGGAGACCCAGTACTTC.

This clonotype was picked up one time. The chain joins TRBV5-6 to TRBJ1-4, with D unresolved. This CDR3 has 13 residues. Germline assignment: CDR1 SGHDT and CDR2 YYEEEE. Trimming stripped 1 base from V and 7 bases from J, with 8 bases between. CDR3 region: CASSLRELEKLFF. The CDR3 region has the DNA TGTGCCAGCAGCTTGAGGGAACTTGAAAAACTGTTTTTT.

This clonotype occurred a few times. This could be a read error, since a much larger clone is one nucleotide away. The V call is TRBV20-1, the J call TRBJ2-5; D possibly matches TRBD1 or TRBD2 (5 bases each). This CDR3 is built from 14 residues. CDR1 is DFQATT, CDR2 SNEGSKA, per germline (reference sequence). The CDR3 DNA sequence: TGCGGTGCTTTAAGCCGGGACCACCAAGAGACCCAGTACTTC. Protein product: CGALSRDHQETQYF.

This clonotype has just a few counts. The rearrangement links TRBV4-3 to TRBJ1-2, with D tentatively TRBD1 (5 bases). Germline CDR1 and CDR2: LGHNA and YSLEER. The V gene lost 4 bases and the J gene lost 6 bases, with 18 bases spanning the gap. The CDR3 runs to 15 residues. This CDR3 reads CASSLGKGSSDGYTF. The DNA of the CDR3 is TGCGCCAGCAGCCTAGGGAAGGGGTCGAGTGATGGCTACACCTTC.

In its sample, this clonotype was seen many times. CDR3 DNA sequence: TGTGCCAGCAGCGCGACAGGAGGAGATACGCAGTATTTT. Protein: CASSATGGDTQYF. The V call is TRBV11-1, the J call TRBJ2-3, with D maybe TRBD1 (6 bases). The CDR3 spans 13 residues. Trimming took off 5 bases at V and 5 bases at J, with 11 bases between the two ends. Germline values: CDR1 SGHAT, CDR2 FQDESV (reference sequence).

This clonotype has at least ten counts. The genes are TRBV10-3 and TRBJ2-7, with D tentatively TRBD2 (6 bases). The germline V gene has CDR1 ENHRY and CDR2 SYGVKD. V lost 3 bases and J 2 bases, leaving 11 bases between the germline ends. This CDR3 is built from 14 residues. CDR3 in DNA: TGTGCCATCAGTGATACCCGGACTACCTACGAGCAGTACTTC. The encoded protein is CAISDTRTTYEQYF.

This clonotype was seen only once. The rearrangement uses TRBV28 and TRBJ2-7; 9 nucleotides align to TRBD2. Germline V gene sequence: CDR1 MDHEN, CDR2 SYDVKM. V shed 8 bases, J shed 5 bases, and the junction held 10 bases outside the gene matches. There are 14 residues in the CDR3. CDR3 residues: CASGFSGRTDEQYF. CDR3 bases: TGTGCCAGCGGATTTAGCGGGAGAACCGACGAGCAGTACTTC.

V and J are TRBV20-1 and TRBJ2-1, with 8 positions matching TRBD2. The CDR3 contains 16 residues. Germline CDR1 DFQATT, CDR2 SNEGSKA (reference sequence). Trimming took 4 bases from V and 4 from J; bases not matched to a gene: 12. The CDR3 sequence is CSATNPGLDWYNEQFF. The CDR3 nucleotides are TGCAGTGCTACAAACCCGGGACTAGACTGGTACAATGAGCAGTTCTTC.

CDR3 in DNA: TGTGCCAGCAGCTTAAGAACTAGCGGGATTGGGGCCAACGTCCTGACTTTC. This gives the protein CASSLRTSGIGANVLTF. The chain recombines TRBV11-2 with TRBJ2-6; 10 bases align to TRBD2. The CDR3 consists of 17 residues. The ends lost 2 bases at V and 3 bases at J; junction bases unmatched: 4. Germline V gene data show CDR1 as SGHAT and CDR2 as FQNNGV.